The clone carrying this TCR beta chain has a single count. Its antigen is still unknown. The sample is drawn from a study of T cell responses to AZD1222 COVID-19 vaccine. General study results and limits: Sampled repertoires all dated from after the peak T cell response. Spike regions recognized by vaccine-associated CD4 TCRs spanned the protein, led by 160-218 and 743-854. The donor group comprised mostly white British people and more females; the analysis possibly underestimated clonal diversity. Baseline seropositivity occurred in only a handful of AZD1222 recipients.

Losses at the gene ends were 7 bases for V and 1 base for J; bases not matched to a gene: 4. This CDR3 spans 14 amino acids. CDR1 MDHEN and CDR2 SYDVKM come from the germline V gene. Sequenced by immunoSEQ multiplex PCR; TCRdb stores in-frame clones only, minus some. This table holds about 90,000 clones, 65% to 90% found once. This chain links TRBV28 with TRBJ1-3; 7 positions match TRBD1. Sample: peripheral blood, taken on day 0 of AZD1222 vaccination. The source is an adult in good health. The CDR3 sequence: CASTNRGSGNTIYF. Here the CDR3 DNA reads TGTGCCAGCACTAACAGGGGTTCTGGAAACACCATATATTTT.